This TCR beta chain came from a study of blood T cell repertoires in COVID-19. The wider study: The cDNA or gDNA used as material had been derived from T cells, B-cell-depleted T cells, or PBMCs.

Authors' data handling: Nucleated cell counts were estimated from reference gene primer amplification. Produced via immunoSEQ multiplex PCR; TCRdb's table is partial and in-frame only. That table furnishes V, J and clone size, whereas the DNA furnished D and trimming. The sample has more than 200,000 clones, over 70% seen once. This clone was seen only a few times. The sample was peripheral blood. The sequence derives from a man between 35 and 55 years old with active or convalescent COVID-19.

This CDR3 is CASSSLDRGDYEQYF. CDR3 DNA sequence: TGTGCCAGCAGCTCGCTAGACAGGGGGGATTACGAGCAGTACTTC. The chain links TRBV7-9 to TRBJ2-7, with 9 positions matching TRBD1. V shed 4 bases and J 4 bases; nucleotides not matched to a gene: 8. The CDR3 loop spans 15 amino acids. The germline V gene encodes CDR1 SEHNR and CDR2 FQNEAQ (reference sequence).